The present entry profiles one T cell receptor (beta chain) with its context. This clonotype was seen a handful of times. This receptor's antigen is unknown. Base-call qualities are not available, and no considerably larger clone is one nucleotide away. These data come from a study of T cells in Graves' hyperthyroidism and ophthalmopathy (dated by TCRdb to the late 2010s). About the study as a whole: Peripheral blood was collected at initial diagnosis, before any treatment. To identify TCR V-J signatures that set the groups apart, the researchers used a discovery cohort of more than 95 patients, made up of 40 to 45 with Graves' ophthalmopathy and about 60 with stable Graves' hyperthyroidism. An independent validation cohort of 18 to 20 hyperthyroidism patients and 17 patients who later progressed to ophthalmopathy tested prospective prediction of ophthalmopathy. The 100 discovery patients were randomly split 7:3 into training and test sets. Thyroid tissue and blood T-cell repertoires from several Graves' hyperthyroidism patients were also compared in the study. Following sampling, methimazole starting at 30 mg daily was given to hyperthyroidism patients, and high-dose intravenous methylprednisolone was given to ophthalmopathy patients. According to the paper, TCR Vbeta CDR3 sequencing was carried out on approximately 140 peripheral blood samples, which came from under 50 ophthalmopathy, 75 to 80 hyperthyroidism and roughly 17 progressor patients.

CDR1 SGHKS and CDR2 YYEKEE are derived from the germline V gene (reference sequence). Reading from cysteine to phenylalanine, the CDR3 counts 11 amino acids. Only CDR3 DNA is held: 33 bases, read in frame from base 1. Paper-wide results and their limitations: Most expanded thyroid clonotypes (frequency above 0.001) were also found in blood, which suggests that blood repertoires may mirror thyroid immune responses. During validation, the model predicted progression to ophthalmopathy a median of approximately 6 months ahead of onset, with almost 71% sensitivity and roughly 72% specificity. No statistical method was used to set the sample size in advance, and investigators knew the group allocation. A model built on a 13 V-J signature distinguished ophthalmopathy from stable hyperthyroidism, reaching around 88% sensitivity and 81% to 83% specificity in cross-validation and 80%/75% in testing.

TCR beta CDR3 regions were amplified from RNA transcripts. For the first round of RT-PCR on the TCR CDR3, the HTBI primer set was used together with the Qiagen OneStep RT-PCR kit. The libraries were constructed in a second round of multiplex PCR and then size-selected and purified. Sequencing of the libraries was done on an Illumina HiSeq2000 using paired-end 100 bp reads. Per the original workflow: SOAPnuke was used to process the raw data, with reads discarded if the reads contained adapters or uncalled bases, had a mean Phred below 15, or lacked an exact constant-primer or identifier match. High-quality paired reads were merged with COPE v1.2.5, and unique nucleotide sequences were defined as clonotypes. MiTCR v1.1 was used to align the clonotypes against IMGT TRBV, TRBD and TRBJ reference segments. The analysis included only V-J combinations with a frequency above 0.0001, which together covered approximately 99% of the repertoires. The TCS score was defined as F50 (clonal expansion) divided by E x V (chaos), with BLOSUM62-based TCRdist calculated between CDR3 peptides within each V-J. Welch's t-statistics and random forest reduced roughly 500 V-J features to 13, which were used in a naive Bayes classifier (R e1071). TCRdb reworked the public reads: Q25 trimming with fastp, MiXCR clone assembly, productive beta chains retained. Duplicate CDR3 protein sequences are folded into a single record with the most common DNA and genes. The V and J calls were determined by TCRdb, not by the authors. This sample comprises 300,000 to 400,000 distinct CDR3 sequences, 20% to 25% of them detected only once. Around half of the sample is held by the ten biggest clonotypes.

Stable Graves' hyperthyroidism was defined as the absence of progression to ophthalmopathy over 18 months of follow-up. Hyperthyroidism patients were newly diagnosed, with disease duration under 2 months, and aged 18 to 65 years. The study excluded patients with uncontrolled infections, other autoimmune diseases, pregnancy or lactation. Clinical symptoms, serum thyroxine and TRAb, thyroid ultrasound, and orbital computed tomography formed the basis for the diagnoses. PBMCs were separated from about 10 ml of fresh peripheral blood using Ficoll-Paque density gradient centrifugation. Total RNA was extracted with Trizol reagent, and quality was checked on an Agilent 2100 Bioanalyzer.

The receptor was derived from a woman between 45 and 60 years old with Graves' hyperthyroidism. Sequenced sample: blood. This chain joins TRBV5-5 to TRBJ1-5; there is no confident call for the D gene. The nucleotides read TGTGCGTACAAAGGGAGTAAGCCCCAGCATTTT. Its protein reads: CAYKGSKPQHF.